Below, 23 T cell receptor beta chains from the same sample are listed, as sequenced in a study of T-cell memory formation after mild COVID-19. TCRdb re-analysed the 5' RACE reads in MiXCR, keeping a single row per CDR3 protein. Altogether 80,000 to 90,000 distinct CDR3 sequences are present, roughly 25% being singletons, with the ten largest covering roughly 40%. Specimen: PBMCs or a T cell subset sorted from them (not recorded which). The receptors derive from a man younger than 35 who had mild COVID-19 (a few samples of this study predate the infection). Cell type and time point are not known.

The gene calls are TRBV7-2 and TRBJ2-3; 10 bases are shared with TRBD2. The ends lost 5 bases at V and 4 bases at J; junction bases unmatched: 6. CDR1 is SGHTA and CDR2 is FQGNSA in the germline V gene. The CDR3 contains 15 residues. The CDR3 protein is CASSLSGGEPDTQYF. The CDR3 coding sequence is TGTGCCAGCAGCCTAAGCGGGGGGGAGCCAGATACGCAGTATTTT.

In DNA form, the CDR3 reads TGTGCCAGCAGCTTGGTTCTAGCCAAAAACATTCAGTACTTC. Its protein product is CASSLVLAKNIQYF. The chain is built from TRBV5-5 and TRBJ2-4; no firm D call. Trimming left V 0 bases short and J 0 bases short, with 4 bases between. The CDR3 contains 14 residues. Germline assignment: CDR1 SGHKS and CDR2 YYEKEE (reference sequence).

This clonotype was counted a few times. This chain links TRBV5-4 with TRBJ1-1; D unresolved. CDR1 is SGHNT, CDR2 YYREEE, per germline (reference sequence). V lost 4 bases and J 0 bases, leaving 7 bases between the germline ends. This CDR3 region has 13 residues. CDR3 sequence: CASSPAMNTEAFF. The CDR3 nucleotides are TGTGCCAGCAGCCCCGCGATGAACACTGAAGCTTTCTTT.

The gene calls are TRBV7-9 and TRBJ2-1, with 7 nucleotides matching TRBD1. The CDR3 is made up of 15 amino acids. With V trimmed by 4 bases and J by 7 bases, 10 bases remained unmatched. Germline V gene lookup returns CDR1 SEHNR and CDR2 FQNEAQ (reference sequence). The CDR3 sequence: CASSSRQGFFNEQFF. The CDR3 region has the DNA TGTGCCAGCAGCTCCAGACAGGGTTTTTTTAATGAGCAGTTCTTC. Full variable domain (rest looked up from reference TRBV7-9 and TRBJ2-1): DTGVSQNPRHKITKRGQNVTFRCDPISEHNRLYWYRQTLGQGPEFLTYFQNEAQLEKSRLLSDRFSAERPKGSFSTLEIQRTEQGDSAMYLCASSSRQGFFNEQFFGPGTRLTVL.

This rearrangement joins TRBV7-9 to TRBJ1-5, with D possibly TRBD1 on 5 matching bases. V was cut by 4 bases and J by 4 bases, with 11 bases left in between. Germline V lookup: CDR1 SEHNR, CDR2 FQNEAQ (reference sequence). The CDR3 is 14 residues long. CDR3 residues: CASSSRDPNQPQHF. In DNA, the CDR3 is TGTGCCAGCAGCTCCCGGGACCCAAATCAGCCCCAGCATTTT.

V and J are TRBV15 and TRBJ1-5; 8 bases align to TRBD1. The germline gives CDR1 LNHNV, CDR2 YYDKDF (reference sequence). The V and J ends lost 5 bases and 6 bases, in that order; junction bases with no gene match: 9. The length of the CDR3 is 15 residues. The chain's CDR3 is CATSGLRQGTQPQHF. In nucleotides, the CDR3 is TGTGCCACCAGCGGGTTGAGACAGGGGACTCAGCCCCAGCATTTT.

The gene calls are TRBV3-1 and TRBJ1-1; 7 bases are shared with TRBD1. The junction had 9 bases not matched to a gene; V was cut back by 4 bases and J by 7 bases. Germline CDR1 reads LGHDT; CDR2 reads YNNKEL (reference sequence). The CDR3 loop spans 14 amino acids. CDR3: CASSPRQGIGEAFF. For the CDR3, the DNA is TGTGCCAGCAGCCCACGACAGGGTATAGGTGAAGCTTTCTTT.

The chain links TRBV12-3 or TRBV12-4 to TRBJ2-5, with D perhaps TRBD2 (6 bases). V was trimmed by 4 bases and J by 3 bases, leaving 18 bases between them. The length of the CDR3 is 16 residues. As DNA, the CDR3 is TGTGCCAGCAGTTGGAGTACGGGGGATGGAGAAGAGACCCAGTACTTC. Its protein product is CASSWSTGDGEETQYF.

The chain joins TRBV4-3 to TRBJ2-3; D is perhaps TRBD1 or TRBD2 (6 bases each). The CDR3 consists of 18 residues. Per the germline V gene, CDR1 is LGHNA and CDR2 is YSLEER. The V end lost 4 bases, the J end lost 2 bases, and 22 bases lay between the germline ends. CDR3 loop: CASSRGGGGRGFTDTQYF. CDR3 sequence (DNA): TGCGCCAGCAGCCGAGGGGGTGGAGGGCGCGGATTCACAGATACGCAGTATTTT.

This chain uses TRBV15 with TRBJ2-7; 10 bases align to TRBD1. The CDR3 totals 14 residues. Germline-derived CDR1 and CDR2 are LNHNV and YYDKDF (reference sequence). V shed 5 bases, J shed 3 bases, and the junction held 4 bases outside the gene matches. The DNA for the CDR3 is TGTGCCACCAGCGCCCGGGACAGGGGCTACGAGCAGTACTTC. It is translated as CATSARDRGYEQYF.

In this sample, this clonotype turned up a few times. The chain joins TRBV20-1 to TRBJ2-7; possible D gene TRBD2, 7 bases. Per germline, CDR1 DFQATT and CDR2 SNEGSKA (reference sequence). This CDR3 comprises 13 residues. V was trimmed by 3 bases and J by 5 bases, leaving 14 bases between them. The DNA for the CDR3 is TGCAGTGCTAGCTTCCGGGGGGCCCACGAGCAGTACTTC. The encoded protein is CSASFRGAHEQYF.

This clonotype was counted between two and nine times. This chain links TRBV10-2 with TRBJ1-3; D not certain. The CDR3 is made up of 15 amino acids. Trimming pared 4 bases from V and 0 bases from J, leaving 10 bases between. Germline assignment: CDR1 WSHSY and CDR2 SAAADI. The chain's CDR3 is CASSVNRPSGNTIYF. The CDR3 nucleotides are TGCGCCAGCAGTGTGAACAGACCCTCTGGAAACACCATATATTTT.

V usage is TRBV12-3 or TRBV12-4 and J usage is TRBJ1-5; TRBD1 matches 7 bases. The CDR3 is made up of 14 amino acids. V was pared by 10 bases and J by 1 base, with 7 bases of the junction left unmatched. The CDR3 sequence is CATSMTGSNQPQHF. The CDR3 bases are TGTGCCACCAGCATGACAGGGAGCAATCAGCCCCAGCATTTT.

Comments on this clonotype: At one boundary the junction diverges from the germline segment, which might be a read error. The chain links TRBV7-6 to TRBJ1-1; tentatively, D is TRBD1 (6 bases). The germline CDR1 and CDR2 sequences are SGHVS and FNYEAQ. This CDR3 has 13 residues. The DNA of the CDR3 is TGTGCCAGCAGTTTAGGACAGTACACTGAAGCTTTCTTT. It encodes CASSLGQYTEAFF.

The rearrangement uses TRBV7-9 and TRBJ1-2; 11 bases fit TRBD1. Germline CDR1 and CDR2: SEHNR and FQNEAQ (reference sequence). CDR3 size: 15 residues. The V and J ends lost 6 bases and 5 bases, in that order; junction bases with no gene match: 8. Here the CDR3 reads CASRHGQGAEYGYTF. DNA of the CDR3: TGTGCCAGCAGGCACGGACAGGGGGCGGAATATGGCTACACCTTC.

The chain is built from TRBV5-4 and TRBJ2-7; no clear D gene. This CDR3 contains 15 residues. From germline, CDR1 is SGHNT and CDR2 YYREEE (reference sequence). The ends were cut back, 3 bases at V and 6 bases at J, with 19 bases in the middle. CDR3 sequence: CASSSLSLLPAEQYF. CDR3 DNA sequence: TGTGCCAGCAGCTCACTCTCCCTACTCCCCGCCGAGCAGTACTTC.

This clonotype was observed a few times. V is TRBV6-5 and J is TRBJ2-7; the D gene could be TRBD1 or TRBD2 (7 bases each). Germline V lookup: CDR1 MNHEY, CDR2 SVGAGI. The germline V and J ends were trimmed by 2 bases and 2 bases, with 13 bases remaining between them. The CDR3 is 15 amino acids. CDR3 loop: CASSYTGEGAYEQYF. The CDR3 nucleotides are TGTGCCAGCAGTTACACAGGGGAGGGAGCCTACGAGCAGTACTTC.

This clonotype was seen only once. The rearrangement joins TRBV28 to TRBJ1-4; 7 bases are a match to TRBD1. With V trimmed by 8 bases and J by 0 bases, 9 bases remained unmatched. The CDR3 is 16 residues long. Germline-derived CDR1 and CDR2 are MDHEN and SYDVKM. In nucleotides, the CDR3 is TGTGCCAGCTCGACAGGGATCACCGCAACTAATGAAAAACTGTTTTTT. Translated: CASSTGITATNEKLFF.

The chain couples TRBV29-1 to TRBJ2-1; D is ambiguous. The V and J ends lost 8 bases and 8 bases respectively, with 10 bases between them. CDR3 length equals 10 residues. Germline V gene lookup returns CDR1 SQVTM and CDR2 ANQGSEA. The CDR3 bases are TGCAGCTCCCATGGCGATGAGCAGTTCTTC. This sequence encodes CSSHGDEQFF.

The genes are TRBV18 and TRBJ2-3; D unclear. The length of the CDR3 is 12 residues. V was pared by 8 bases and J by 0 bases, with 6 bases between. Germline V gene lookup returns CDR1 KGHSH and CDR2 LQKENI. The DNA for the CDR3 is TGTGCCAGCGCGACTAGCACAGATACGCAGTATTTT. Amino acids: CASATSTDTQYF.

This clonotype was counted only a few times. The chain recombines TRBV4-1 with TRBJ1-4; TRBD1 matches at 12 bases. The V segment lost 2 bases and the J segment 8 bases; nucleotides outside the gene matches: 6. The CDR3 spans 16 residues. The germline CDR1 and CDR2 sequences are MGHRA and YSYEKL. CDR3 DNA sequence: TGCGCCAGCAGCCAAAGGGCCGGGACAGGGGGCGAAAAACTGTTTTTT. Translating it yields CASSQRAGTGGEKLFF.

The V call is TRBV5-1, the J call TRBJ2-2; D gene unclear. Trimming took off 0 bases at V and 9 bases at J, with 9 bases between the two ends. The CDR3 has 13 residues. The germline CDR1 and CDR2 sequences are SGHRS and YFSETQ. In DNA form, the CDR3 reads TGCGCCAGCAGCTTGGATCGGTACCGGGAGCTGTTTTTT. Amino acids: CASSLDRYRELFF.

V gene TRBV12-3 or TRBV12-4 combines with J gene TRBJ1-2; 8 bases line up with TRBD1. The CDR3 covers 14 residues. The V segment lost 4 bases and the J segment 5 bases; nucleotides outside the gene matches: 6. The CDR3 reads CASSSSDRDYGYTF. The CDR3 DNA reads TGTGCCAGCAGTTCGTCGGACAGGGATTATGGCTACACCTTC.